This T cell receptor (beta chain) emerged from a study of beta chain features in type 1 diabetes. In this sample, this clone turned up a few times. One end of the junction fails to match germline, which may point to a read error. The CDR3 is 15 residues long. Germline V gives CDR1 SGHTS, CDR2 YDEGEE. The study reverse transcribed the entire isolated RNA, so it sequenced expressed TCRB transcripts. Clones were sequenced by immunoSEQ multiplex PCR, and TCRdb holds only the in-frame ones, with some missing. This table has about 140,000 clones, roughly 10% appearing once. What was sequenced was central memory CD4+ T cells from blood. The receptor was isolated from a woman in her thirties or forties in good health. V usage is TRBV5-8 and J usage is TRBJ2-1, with 10 positions matching TRBD2. Here the CDR3 reads CASSLEGQRGGEVLF. CDR3 sequence (DNA): TGTGCCAGCAGCTTGGAGGGGCAGCGGGGGGGCGAGGTACTCTTC.